A single TCR beta chain is shown here with its context. These data are taken from a study of blood T cell repertoires in COVID-19. Across the whole study: Acute-phase and convalescent COVID-19 samples originated in the United States, Italy and Spain. T cells, B-cell-depleted T cells, or PBMCs supplied cDNA or gDNA.

Methods used by the authors: How many nucleated cells were present was estimated from reference gene primer amplification. Here immunoSEQ multiplex PCR was the method, and the copy in TCRdb shows in-frame clones only, minus some. Clone size and the V and J calls come from that table; the DNA yielded D and trimming. The table lists tens of thousands of clones, approximately 88% of them singletons. Trimming removed 1 base from V and 8 bases from J, with 18 bases in between. The CDR3 has 17 residues. Per germline, CDR1 MNHNS and CDR2 SASEGT. The TCR was taken from a man at least 80 years old with active or convalescent COVID-19. The rearrangement links TRBV6-1 to TRBJ1-6; no clear D. Sequencing input: peripheral blood. Here the CDR3 reads CASSEDFSGRADSPLHF. For the CDR3, the DNA is TGTGCCAGCAGTGAAGATTTTTCAGGCCGAGCGGATTCACCCCTCCACTTT.